A single sample is the source of the 27 T cell receptor beta chains below, sequenced in a study of PD-L1 blockade in urothelial cancer. The assay was immunoSEQ multiplex PCR, and TCRdb's table has in-frame clones only and misses some. The sample has about 50,000 clones, 87% seen once; the top ten hold approximately 15%. Regarding time point: pretreatment peripheral blood. The specimen comprised PBMCs, sampled around atezolizumab (anti-PD-L1) treatment. These receptors were collected from a woman aged 55-75 years with urothelial cancer.

This chain uses TRBV28 with TRBJ1-5; TRBD1 agrees at 7 bases. This CDR3 spans 15 amino acids. The J segment lost 7 bases and the V segment lost 7 bases, leaving 13 bases of the junction unmatched. Per the germline V gene, CDR1 is MDHEN and CDR2 is SYDVKM. DNA for the CDR3: TGTGCCAGCACTCCCTCAGGGGCAGGGGGACAGCCCCAGCATTTT. Translating gives CASTPSGAGGQPQHF.

The chain couples TRBV7-8 to TRBJ2-1; 10 bases map to TRBD1. This CDR3 region has 15 residues. V was clipped by 5 bases and J by 6 bases; unmatched bases: 7. CDR1 is SGHVS, CDR2 FQNEAQ, per germline. The CDR3, as DNA: TGTGCCAGCAGCCGGACAGGGGGACCAGTCAATGAGCAGTTCTTC. Its translation is CASSRTGGPVNEQFF.

V gene TRBV19 combines with J gene TRBJ2-7, with 9 bases that match TRBD1. Germline CDR1 reads LNHDA; CDR2 reads SQIVND (reference sequence). The CDR3 consists of 13 residues. Germline trimming cut 11 bases from V and 7 bases from J; bases unmatched to any gene: 12. The chain's CDR3 is CAGGGQGRREQYF. CDR3 DNA sequence: TGTGCCGGCGGGGGACAGGGTCGGCGGGAGCAGTACTTC.

This clone has only one observation. The J gene is TRBJ1-1, the V gene TRBV27; D might be TRBD1 (5 bases). The V gene lost 3 bases and the J gene lost 5 bases, with 10 bases spanning the gap. This CDR3 is built from 13 residues. Per the germline V gene, CDR1 is MNHEY and CDR2 is SMNVEV (reference sequence). CDR3 amino acids: CASSFREGTEAFF. Here the CDR3 DNA reads TGTGCCAGCAGTTTCAGGGAGGGGACTGAAGCTTTCTTT.

The gene calls are TRBV18 and TRBJ1-2; tentatively, D is TRBD1 (6 bases). The V end lost 3 bases, the J end lost 4 bases, and 18 bases lay between the germline ends. There are 16 residues in the CDR3. Germline V gene data show CDR1 as KGHSH and CDR2 as LQKENI. The chain's CDR3 is CASSPQGQGRTYGYTF. CDR3 in DNA: TGTGCCAGCTCACCTCAGGGCCAGGGGAGAACCTATGGCTACACCTTC.

The chain is built from TRBV18 and TRBJ1-2, with 7 bases identical to TRBD1. The germline CDR1 and CDR2 sequences are KGHSH and LQKENI. Losses at the gene ends were 4 bases for V and 4 bases for J; bases not matched to a gene: 9. The CDR3 spans 15 residues. CDR3 protein: CASSQPGQIPYGYTF. DNA for the CDR3: TGTGCCAGCTCACAACCGGGACAGATACCCTATGGCTACACCTTC.

This clone was seen a single time. The gene calls are TRBV4-1 and TRBJ1-6; 9 nucleotides align to TRBD1. V shed 2 bases and J 7 bases; nucleotides not matched to a gene: 3. Germline V lookup: CDR1 MGHRA, CDR2 YSYEKL. The CDR3 length is 15 residues. CDR3 residues: CASSQKTGGNSPLHF. The CDR3 region has the DNA TGCGCCAGCAGCCAAAAGACAGGGGGAAATTCACCCCTCCACTTT.

This sequence joins TRBV5-1 and TRBJ2-5; D is perhaps TRBD1 (6 bases). Germline V CDR1 and CDR2: SGHRS, YFSETQ. Trimming took off 3 bases at V and 5 bases at J, with 11 bases between the two ends. This CDR3 region has 13 residues. CDR3: CASSWGRGETQYF. The CDR3 DNA follows: TGCGCCAGCAGCTGGGGGCGAGGGGAGACCCAGTACTTC. Looking up the rest from reference TRBV5-1 and TRBJ2-5 gives the full variable domain: KAGVTQTPRYLIKTRGQQVTLSCSPISGHRSVSWYQQTPGQGLQFLFEYFSETQRNKGNFPGRFSGRQFSNSRSEMNVSTLELGDSALYLCASSWGRGETQYFGPGTRLLVL.

The rearrangement uses TRBV19 and TRBJ1-5; D is unresolved. The CDR3 extends over 14 amino acids. The germline gives CDR1 LNHDA, CDR2 SQIVND (reference sequence). V lost 4 bases, J lost 5 bases, and 12 bases lay in between. The CDR3 loop reads CASSRSTGYQPQHF. The CDR3 DNA follows: TGTGCCAGTAGTAGGTCCACGGGATATCAGCCCCAGCATTTT. The full variable domain, its missing parts supplied by reference TRBV19 and TRBJ1-5, is DGGITQSPKYLFRKEGQNVTLSCEQNLNHDAMYWYRQDPGQGLRLIYYSQIVNDFQKGDIAEGYSVSREKKESFPLTVTSAQKNPTAFYLCASSRSTGYQPQHFGDGTRLSIL.

The chain carries TRBV7-2 and TRBJ2-3, with TRBD2 matching over 7 bases. The CDR3 contains 15 residues. The junction had 10 bases not matched to a gene; V was cut back by 5 bases and J by 5 bases. Germline CDR1 is SGHTA and CDR2 is FQGNSA. The CDR3 DNA follows: TGTGCCAGCAGCCAGAGCGGGAAAGAGGGAGATACGCAGTATTTT. It specifies CASSQSGKEGDTQYF.

The chain links TRBV14 to TRBJ2-3, with TRBD1 identical over 7 bases. V trimming: 7 bases; J trimming: 4 bases; junction bases outside the gene matches: 5. The CDR3 covers 13 residues. The V gene's germline CDR1 is SGHDN and CDR2 FVKESK. The DNA for the CDR3 is TGTGCCAGCACGAAGACAGGGCCAGATACGCAGTATTTT. Translating gives CASTKTGPDTQYF.

A single count supports this clone. This chain connects TRBV12-5 to TRBJ2-7, with TRBD1 matching 10 bases. The CDR3 runs 16 residues. Germline V gives CDR1 LGHNT, CDR2 FRNRAP. V lost 1 base, J lost 3 bases, and 6 bases stayed unmatched. The CDR3 DNA sequence: TGTGCTAGTGGTTTGGATCCCGGGACAGGGGACTACGAGCAGTACTTC. Translating gives CASGLDPGTGDYEQYF.

The chain uses TRBV5-1 and TRBJ1-1; TRBD1 matches 8 bases. The CDR3 spans 15 residues. Trimming cost V 6 bases and J 0 bases; bases outside gene matches: 7. Looked up from germline, CDR1 is SGHRS and CDR2 is YFSETQ. Here the CDR3 DNA reads TGCGCCAGCAATGGTCAGGGGGCCGTGAACACTGAAGCTTTCTTT. It yields the protein CASNGQGAVNTEAFF.

The chain couples TRBV28 to TRBJ1-2, with D uncertain. Germline values: CDR1 MDHEN, CDR2 SYDVKM. Between the trimmed V and J ends, which lost 2 bases and 1 base, there was a span of 11 bases. The length of the CDR3 is 15 residues. The CDR3: CASSLQIPLNYGYTF. CDR3 sequence (DNA): TGTGCCAGCAGTTTACAGATTCCCCTTAACTATGGCTACACCTTC.

This chain joins TRBV5-1 and TRBJ2-2, with 13 bases lining up with TRBD2. From germline, CDR1 is SGHRS and CDR2 YFSETQ. The CDR3 runs 18 residues. The V segment lost 0 bases and the J segment 5 bases; nucleotides outside the gene matches: 7. The CDR3 spells CASSLGLAGGSGTGELFF. The CDR3 nucleotides read TGCGCCAGCAGCTTGGGACTAGCGGGGGGATCCGGGACCGGGGAGCTGTTTTTT.

The chain employs TRBV18 and TRBJ2-3; 8 nucleotides align to TRBD2. The junction had 7 bases not matched to a gene; V was cut back by 0 bases and J by 2 bases. The CDR3 contains 17 residues. Germline CDR1 KGHSH, CDR2 LQKENI. This CDR3 reads CASSPPGLGGYTDTQYF. The CDR3 DNA is TGTGCCAGCTCACCACCGGGACTAGGGGGATACACAGATACGCAGTATTTT.

CDR3 nucleotide sequence: TGTGCCAGTAGTATAACCCCGGGTATTCTAATCGGCAAAAACATTCAGTACTTC. Translation gives CASSITPGILIGKNIQYF. This chain links TRBV19 with TRBJ2-4; D is unresolved. The CDR3 length is 18 residues. Germline assignment: CDR1 LNHDA and CDR2 SQIVND (reference sequence). The V end lost 2 bases, the J end lost 3 bases, and 20 bases lay between the germline ends.

The chain is built from TRBV5-6 and TRBJ2-1; TRBD2 matches at 9 bases. This CDR3 is 15 amino acids long. Germline trimming cut 4 bases from V and 8 bases from J; bases unmatched to any gene: 10. The V gene's germline CDR1 is SGHDT and CDR2 YYEEEE. The CDR3 bases are TGTGCCAGCAGCGGCCCGCGGGGGGGCCTCGATGAGCAGTTCTTC. Translating it yields CASSGPRGGLDEQFF.

This clone was found many times. This sequence joins TRBV10-2 and TRBJ2-7, with a possible D match to TRBD1 (5 bases). CDR1 and CDR2 from the germline V gene are WSHSY and SAAADI. V dropped 3 bases and J dropped 4 bases, with 13 bases sitting between them. The CDR3 sequence is 14 residues long. The CDR3 loop is CASSDPLKGYEQYF. For the CDR3, the DNA is TGCGCCAGCAGTGATCCCCTAAAGGGGTACGAGCAGTACTTC.

This clone came up once. The CDR3 sequence: CASSPGTGSGYGYTF. CDR3 coding DNA: TGCGCCAGCAGCCCAGGGACAGGGTCGGGCTATGGCTACACCTTC. This chain connects TRBV5-1 to TRBJ1-2, with 9 bases that match TRBD1. The CDR3 extends over 15 amino acids. The V gene's germline CDR1 is SGHRS and CDR2 YFSETQ. The J segment lost 4 bases and the V segment lost 4 bases, leaving 8 bases of the junction unmatched.

This chain uses TRBV2 with TRBJ2-7; 9 nucleotides line up with TRBD1. Germline values: CDR1 SNHLY, CDR2 FYNNEI. This CDR3 spans 15 amino acids. Trimming cost V 5 bases and J 3 bases; bases outside gene matches: 8. The CDR3 region is CASSSYPGQGYEQYF. CDR3 coding DNA: TGTGCCAGCAGTTCTTACCCGGGACAGGGCTACGAGCAGTACTTC.

The chain has TRBV2 and TRBJ2-7; 13 nucleotides line up with TRBD2. Per the germline V gene, CDR1 is SNHLY and CDR2 is FYNNEI. The CDR3 contains 23 residues. Trimming cost V 4 bases and J 0 bases; bases outside gene matches: 24. The CDR3 region is CASSGRIDWALTSGGQDSYEQYF. CDR3 DNA sequence: TGTGCCAGCAGTGGACGGATCGATTGGGCCTTGACTAGCGGGGGGCAGGACTCCTACGAGCAGTACTTC.

The sample holds many counts of this clone. The V and J genes are TRBV2 and TRBJ1-2; 7 nucleotides match TRBD1. The CDR3 is 12 residues long. After removal of 6 bases from V and 8 bases from J, the junction contained 6 bases not matched to a gene. Germline V lookup: CDR1 SNHLY, CDR2 FYNNEI. The CDR3 loop reads CASSPGTEGYTF. CDR3 in DNA: TGTGCCAGCAGCCCGGGGACAGAAGGCTACACCTTC.

The rearrangement uses TRBV9 and TRBJ2-2; D gene ambiguous. The V end was cut by 3 bases, the J end by 5 bases, with 11 bases between. The CDR3 length is 14 residues. CDR1 and CDR2 from the germline V gene are SGDLS and YYNGEE. CDR3 coding DNA: TGTGCCAGCAGCGGTAGCTCTGGGACCGGGGAGCTGTTTTTT. Encoded protein: CASSGSSGTGELFF.

The chain couples TRBV5-4 to TRBJ2-1; a weak D match, TRBD1 (5 bases). In germline, CDR1 is SGHNT, CDR2 YYREEE (reference sequence). Trimming removed 3 bases from V and 0 bases from J, with 13 bases in between. There are 16 residues in the CDR3. The DNA of the CDR3 is TGTGCCAGCAGCTATGATAGGGGTAGCTCCTACAATGAGCAGTTCTTC. It codes for CASSYDRGSSYNEQFF.

This sequence joins TRBV5-1 and TRBJ1-1; TRBD1 aligns across 8 bases. Germline CDR1 and CDR2: SGHRS and YFSETQ. The CDR3 is 15 residues long. With V trimmed by 0 bases and J by 1 base, 2 bases remained unmatched. CDR3 region: CASSLDGQGNTEAFF. CDR3 DNA: TGCGCCAGCAGCTTGGACGGACAGGGGAACACTGAAGCTTTCTTT.

J is TRBJ2-7 and V is TRBV15; D gene uncertain. CDR3 length: 14 residues. Germline CDR1 reads LNHNV; CDR2 reads YYDKDF (reference sequence). Between the trimmed V and J ends, which lost 0 bases and 4 bases, there was a span of 10 bases. The CDR3 DNA reads as TGTGCCACCAGCAGAGACGGGTCCGGGTACGAGCAGTACTTC. Its translation is CATSRDGSGYEQYF.